The sample holds one count of the clone carrying this T cell receptor (beta chain). The antigen is unknown. These data come from a study of cytomegalovirus exposure and HLA in healthy donors. Study-level results: Accurate prediction of HLA-A and HLA-B alleles (for most subjects) was reportedly achieved from TCR beta sequences.

Samples came from healthy bone marrow donors. PCR used 60 Vbeta primers and 13 Jbeta primers. Assay: immunoSEQ multiplex PCR; the TCRdb copy retains only in-frame clones and omits some. The table records over 85,000 clones, 60% to 80% of them present only once. The TCR sequence derives from a man aged 40-49 years in good health and CMV-seronegative. Sequencing was performed on PBMCs.

CDR3 loop: CSVGGSANTGELFF. In DNA form, the CDR3 reads TGCAGCGTTGGAGGCAGCGCGAACACCGGGGAGCTGTTTTTT. The chain is built from TRBV29-1 and TRBJ2-2; D gene uncertain. The CDR3 has 14 residues. Trimming stripped 4 bases from V and 0 bases from J, with 9 bases between. Germline-derived CDR1 and CDR2 are SQVTM and ANQGSEA.